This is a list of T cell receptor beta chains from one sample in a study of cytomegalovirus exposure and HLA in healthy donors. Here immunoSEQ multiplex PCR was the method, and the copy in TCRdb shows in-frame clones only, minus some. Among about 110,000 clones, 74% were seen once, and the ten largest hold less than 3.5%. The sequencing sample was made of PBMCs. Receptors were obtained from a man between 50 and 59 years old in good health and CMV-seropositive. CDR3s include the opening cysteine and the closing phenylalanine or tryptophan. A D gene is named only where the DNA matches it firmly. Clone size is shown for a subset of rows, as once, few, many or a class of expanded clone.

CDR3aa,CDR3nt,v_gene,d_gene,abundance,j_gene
CASSRTSGSTDTQYF,TGTGCCAGCTCACGGACTAGCGGAAGCACAGATACGCAGTATTTT,TRBV18,TRBD2,NA,TRBJ2-3
CASQNQAQAFF,TGTGCCAGCCAGAACCAGGCCCAAGCTTTCTTT,TRBV6-1,NA,NA,TRBJ1-1
CASTIGQVGNQPQHF,TGTGCCAGCACCATTGGACAGGTTGGCAATCAGCCCCAGCATTTT,TRBV28,TRBD1,NA,TRBJ1-5
CASSPRSYRDTQYF,TGTGCCAGCAGCCCCCGTTCTTATAGAGATACGCAGTATTTT,TRBV9,NA,NA,TRBJ2-3
CASIPEPGTRNEQFF,TGTGCCAGCATCCCTGAGCCCGGGACACGAAATGAGCAGTTCTTC,TRBV27,NA,NA,TRBJ2-1
CKVGGDTQYF,TGCAAAGTCGGGGGAGATACGCAGTATTTT,TRBV20-1,NA,few,TRBJ2-3
CASSPTGDGIFTF,TGTGCCAGCAGCCCGACGGGGGACGGTATCTTTACCTTC,TRBV7-3,NA,NA,TRBJ1-2
CASSPLPRTGEYEAFF,TGTGCCAGCAGCCCCTTACCCCGGACAGGCGAGTATGAAGCTTTCTTT,TRBV7-9,TRBD1,NA,TRBJ1-1
CASRREGQGNPPQHF,TGTGCCAGCAGGAGAGAGGGACAGGGGAATCCGCCCCAGCATTTT,TRBV28,TRBD1,few,TRBJ1-5
CASSPLGGAQETQYF,TGTGCCAGCAGCCCGCTCGGGGGGGCCCAAGAGACCCAGTACTTC,TRBV7-2,TRBD2,NA,TRBJ2-5
CAISDSGGFGETQYF,TGTGCCATCAGTGACTCGGGGGGGTTTGGGGAGACCCAGTACTTC,TRBV10-3,TRBD2,NA,TRBJ2-5
CASLWDRHYGYTF,TGTGCCAGTCTTTGGGACAGGCATTATGGCTACACCTTC,TRBV19,TRBD1,NA,TRBJ1-2
CASSPGQQETQYF,TGTGCCAGCAGCCCCGGACAGCAAGAGACCCAGTACTTC,TRBV28,NA,NA,TRBJ2-5
CAIRQVESPGELFF,TGTGCCATCCGACAGGTTGAATCCCCCGGGGAGCTGTTTTTT,TRBV10-3,NA,few,TRBJ2-2
CASMPGQGASSGANVLTF,TGTGCCAGCATGCCGGGACAGGGGGCATCCTCTGGGGCCAACGTCCTGACTTTC,TRBV2,TRBD1,once,TRBJ2-6
CASRSGTRDTEAFF,TGTGCCAGCAGGTCCGGGACACGGGACACTGAAGCTTTCTTT,TRBV6-5,NA,NA,TRBJ1-1
CASSFRDEQYF,TGTGCCAGCAGTTTCCGGGACGAGCAGTACTTC,TRBV7-9,NA,NA,TRBJ2-7
CASTRGGADEKLFF,TGTGCCAGCACCCGAGGAGGGGCTGATGAAAAACTGTTTTTT,TRBV9,NA,few,TRBJ1-4